This TCR beta chain was recovered during a study of post-analysis software for immune sequencing data. The TCR beta cDNA libraries contained unique molecular identifiers. TCRdb used MiXCR to reprocess the PCR reads, holding one entry per CDR3 protein. The repertoire holds roughly 400,000 distinct CDR3 sequences, with over 30% as singletons. Overall study results and limits: Several TRBV segments (TRBV5-6, TRBV5-1 and TRBV20-1 among them) occurred more frequently in patients than in controls.

With respect to this clonotype: Its cognate antigen is unknown.

CDR3 length equals 14 residues. The trim removed 4 bases at V and 5 bases at J, leaving 3 bases unmatched. Input material: blood. The origin of this receptor is a girl aged 2 to 9 with multiple sclerosis. The chain couples TRBV12-3 or TRBV12-4 to TRBJ1-2, with TRBD1 matching 11 bases. CDR3 in amino acids: CASSSDRGLYGYTF. CDR3 nucleotide sequence: TGTGCCAGCAGTTCGGACAGGGGGCTTTATGGCTACACCTTC.